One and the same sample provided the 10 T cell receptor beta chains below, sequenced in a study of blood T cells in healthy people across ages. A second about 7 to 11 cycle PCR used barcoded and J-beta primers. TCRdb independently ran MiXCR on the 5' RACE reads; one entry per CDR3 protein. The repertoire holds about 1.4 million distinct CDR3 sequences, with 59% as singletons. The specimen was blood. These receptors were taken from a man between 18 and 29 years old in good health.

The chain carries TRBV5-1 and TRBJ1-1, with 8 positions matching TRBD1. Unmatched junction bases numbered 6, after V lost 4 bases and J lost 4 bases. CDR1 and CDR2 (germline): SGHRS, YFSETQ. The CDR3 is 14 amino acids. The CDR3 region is CASSADRGGTEAFF. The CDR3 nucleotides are TGCGCCAGCAGCGCTGACAGGGGAGGCACTGAAGCTTTCTTT. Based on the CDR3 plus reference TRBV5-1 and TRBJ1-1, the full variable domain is KAGVTQTPRYLIKTRGQQVTLSCSPISGHRSVSWYQQTPGQGLQFLFEYFSETQRNKGNFPGRFSGRQFSNSRSEMNVSTLELGDSALYLCASSADRGGTEAFFGQGTRLTVV.

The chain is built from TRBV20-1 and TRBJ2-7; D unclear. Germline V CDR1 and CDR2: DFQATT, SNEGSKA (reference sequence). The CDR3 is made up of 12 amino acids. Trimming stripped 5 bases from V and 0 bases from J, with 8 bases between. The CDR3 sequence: CSAFPSSYEQYF. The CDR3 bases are TGCAGTGCTTTTCCAAGCTCCTACGAGCAGTACTTC.

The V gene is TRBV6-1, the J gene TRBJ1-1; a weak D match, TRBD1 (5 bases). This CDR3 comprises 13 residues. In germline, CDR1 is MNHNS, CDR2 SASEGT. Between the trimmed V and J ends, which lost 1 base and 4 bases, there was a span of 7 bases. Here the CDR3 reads CASSEVGPTEAFF. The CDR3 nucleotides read TGTGCCAGCAGTGAAGTGGGGCCCACTGAAGCTTTCTTT.

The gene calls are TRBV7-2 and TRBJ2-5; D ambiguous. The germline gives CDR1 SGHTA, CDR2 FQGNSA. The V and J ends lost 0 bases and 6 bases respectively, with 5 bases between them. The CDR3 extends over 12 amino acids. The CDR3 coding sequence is TGTGCCAGCAGCTTAGCGCGGAAGACCCAGTACTTC. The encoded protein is CASSLARKTQYF.

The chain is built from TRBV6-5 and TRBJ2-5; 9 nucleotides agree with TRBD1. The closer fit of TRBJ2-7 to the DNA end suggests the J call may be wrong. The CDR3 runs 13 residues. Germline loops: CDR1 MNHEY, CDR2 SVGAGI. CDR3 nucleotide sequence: TGTGCCAGCAGTCCCGAGACAGGGGGCGAGCAGTACTTC. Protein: CASSPETGGEQYF.

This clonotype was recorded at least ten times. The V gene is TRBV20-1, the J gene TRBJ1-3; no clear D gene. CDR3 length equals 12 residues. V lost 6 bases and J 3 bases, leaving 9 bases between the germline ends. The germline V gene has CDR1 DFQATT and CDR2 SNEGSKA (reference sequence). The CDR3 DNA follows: TGCAGTGCACGGACGGGTGGAAACACCATATATTTT. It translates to CSARTGGNTIYF.

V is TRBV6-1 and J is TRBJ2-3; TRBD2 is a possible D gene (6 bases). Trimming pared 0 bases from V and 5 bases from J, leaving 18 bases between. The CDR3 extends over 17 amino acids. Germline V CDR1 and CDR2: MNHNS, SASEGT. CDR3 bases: TGTGCCAGCAGTGAAGCGCGGAGGGGATCGGGCCGAGATACGCAGTATTTT. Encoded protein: CASSEARRGSGRDTQYF.

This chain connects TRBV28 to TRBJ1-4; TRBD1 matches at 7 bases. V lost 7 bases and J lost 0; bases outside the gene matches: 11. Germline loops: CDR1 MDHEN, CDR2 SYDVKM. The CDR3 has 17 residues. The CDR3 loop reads CASNRRGQIATNEKLFF. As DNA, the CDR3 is TGTGCCAGCAACCGACGGGGACAGATTGCAACTAATGAAAAACTGTTTTTT. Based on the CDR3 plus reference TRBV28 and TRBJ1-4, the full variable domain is DVKVTQSSRYLVKRTGEKVFLECVQDMDHENMFWYRQDPGLGLRLIYFSYDVKMKEKGDIPEGYSVSREKKERFSLILESASTNQTSMYLCASNRRGQIATNEKLFFGSGTQLSVL.

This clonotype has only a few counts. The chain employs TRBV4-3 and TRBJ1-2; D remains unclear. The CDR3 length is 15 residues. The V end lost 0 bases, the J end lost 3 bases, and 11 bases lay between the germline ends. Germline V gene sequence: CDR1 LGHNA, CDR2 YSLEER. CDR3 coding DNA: TGCGCCAGCAGCCAAGATTGGAACGGACACTATGGCTACACCTTC. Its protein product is CASSQDWNGHYGYTF.

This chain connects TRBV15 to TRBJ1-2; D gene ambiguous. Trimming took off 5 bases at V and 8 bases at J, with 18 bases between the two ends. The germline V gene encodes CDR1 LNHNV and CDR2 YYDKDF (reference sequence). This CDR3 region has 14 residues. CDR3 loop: CATSPSPGGFGYTF. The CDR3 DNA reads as TGTGCCACCAGCCCCTCCCCGGGAGGGTTCGGCTACACCTTC.